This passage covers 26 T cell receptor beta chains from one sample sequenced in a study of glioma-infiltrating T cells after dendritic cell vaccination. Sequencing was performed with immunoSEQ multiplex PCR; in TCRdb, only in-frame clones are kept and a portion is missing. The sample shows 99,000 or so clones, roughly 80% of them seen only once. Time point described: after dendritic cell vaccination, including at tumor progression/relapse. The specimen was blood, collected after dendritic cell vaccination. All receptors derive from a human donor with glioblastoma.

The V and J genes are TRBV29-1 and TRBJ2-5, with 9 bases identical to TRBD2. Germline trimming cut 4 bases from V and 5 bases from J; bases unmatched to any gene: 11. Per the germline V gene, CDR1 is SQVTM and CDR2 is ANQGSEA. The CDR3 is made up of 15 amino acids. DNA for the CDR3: TGCAGCGTTGGCTCGGGCGGGAGGGCCGGGGAGACCCAGTACTTC. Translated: CSVGSGGRAGETQYF. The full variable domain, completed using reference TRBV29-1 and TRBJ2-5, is SAVISQKPSRDICQRGTSLTIQCQVDSQVTMMFWYRQQPGQSLTLIATANQGSEATYESGFVIDKFPISRPNLTFSTLTVSNMSPEDSSIYLCSVGSGGRAGETQYFGPGTRLLVL.

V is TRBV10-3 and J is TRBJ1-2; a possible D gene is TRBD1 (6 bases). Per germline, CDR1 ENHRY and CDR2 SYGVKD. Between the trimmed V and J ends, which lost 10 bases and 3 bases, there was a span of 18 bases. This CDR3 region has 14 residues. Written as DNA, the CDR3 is TGTGCCACCTTCCTTGGGGCAGGGGACTATGGCTACACCTTC. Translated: CATFLGAGDYGYTF.

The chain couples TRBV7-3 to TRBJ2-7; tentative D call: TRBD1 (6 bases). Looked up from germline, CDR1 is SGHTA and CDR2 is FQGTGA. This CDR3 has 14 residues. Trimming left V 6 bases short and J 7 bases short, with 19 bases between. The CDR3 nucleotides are TGTGCCAGCAGTCAAGGGCCAGGGACACCGGAGCAGTACTTC. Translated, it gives CASSQGPGTPEQYF.

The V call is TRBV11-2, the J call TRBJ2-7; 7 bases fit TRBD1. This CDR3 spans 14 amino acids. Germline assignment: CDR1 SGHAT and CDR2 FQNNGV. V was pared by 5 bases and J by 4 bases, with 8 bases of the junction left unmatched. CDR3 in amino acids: CASSSSTGQYEQYF. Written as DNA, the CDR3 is TGTGCCAGCAGCAGCTCGACAGGGCAGTACGAGCAGTACTTC. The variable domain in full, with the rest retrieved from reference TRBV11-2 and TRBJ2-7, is EAGVAQSPRYKIIEKRQSVAFWCNPISGHATLYWYQQILGQGPKLLIQFQNNGVVDDSQLPKDRFSAERLKGVDSTLKIQPAKLEDSAVYLCASSSSTGQYEQYFGPGTRLTVT.

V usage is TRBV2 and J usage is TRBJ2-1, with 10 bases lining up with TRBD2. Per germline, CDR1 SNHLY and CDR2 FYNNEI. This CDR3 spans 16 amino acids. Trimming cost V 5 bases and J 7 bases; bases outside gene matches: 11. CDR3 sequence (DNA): TGTGCCAGCAGTCCGAGCCTAGCGGGGGTAGGGAATGAGCAGTTCTTC. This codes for CASSPSLAGVGNEQFF.

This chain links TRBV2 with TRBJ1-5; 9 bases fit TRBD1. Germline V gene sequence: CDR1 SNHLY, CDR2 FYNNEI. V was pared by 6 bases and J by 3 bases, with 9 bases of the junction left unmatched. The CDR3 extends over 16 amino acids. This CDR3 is CASRRDRVGYNQPQHF. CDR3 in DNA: TGTGCCAGCAGAAGGGACAGGGTTGGATACAATCAGCCCCAGCATTTT.

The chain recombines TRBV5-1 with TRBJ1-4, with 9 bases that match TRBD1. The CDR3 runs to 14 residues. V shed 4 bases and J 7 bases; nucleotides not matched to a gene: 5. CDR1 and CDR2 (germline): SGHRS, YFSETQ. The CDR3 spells CASSAGQGGEKLFF. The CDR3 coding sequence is TGCGCCAGCAGCGCGGGACAGGGAGGTGAAAAACTGTTTTTT.

The CDR3 loop reads CASWVSGPLLDEQFF. The CDR3 coding sequence is TGTGCCAGCTGGGTCAGCGGTCCCCTTTTAGATGAGCAGTTCTTC. The rearrangement joins TRBV2 to TRBJ2-1; possible D gene TRBD2, 5 bases. The V gene lost 8 bases and the J gene lost 8 bases, with 22 bases spanning the gap. The CDR3 covers 15 residues. Germline loops: CDR1 SNHLY, CDR2 FYNNEI.

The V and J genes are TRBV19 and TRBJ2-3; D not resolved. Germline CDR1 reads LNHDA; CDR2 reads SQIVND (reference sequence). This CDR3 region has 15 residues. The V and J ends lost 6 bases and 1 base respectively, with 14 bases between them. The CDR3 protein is CASRITSERTDTQYF. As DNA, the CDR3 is TGTGCCAGTAGGATCACCAGCGAACGCACAGATACGCAGTATTTT.

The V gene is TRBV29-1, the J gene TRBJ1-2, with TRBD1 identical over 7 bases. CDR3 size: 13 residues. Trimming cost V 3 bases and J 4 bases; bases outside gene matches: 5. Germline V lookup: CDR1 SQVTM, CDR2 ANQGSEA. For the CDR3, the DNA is TGCAGCGTTGAGACAGGGTTGCTCTATGGCTACACCTTC. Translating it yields CSVETGLLYGYTF.

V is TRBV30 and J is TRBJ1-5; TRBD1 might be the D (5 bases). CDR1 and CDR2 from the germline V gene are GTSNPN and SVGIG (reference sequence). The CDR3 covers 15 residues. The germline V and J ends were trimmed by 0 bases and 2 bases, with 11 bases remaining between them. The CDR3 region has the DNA TGTGCCTGGAGTGTTGATGGACACGGCAATCAGCCCCAGCATTTT. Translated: CAWSVDGHGNQPQHF.

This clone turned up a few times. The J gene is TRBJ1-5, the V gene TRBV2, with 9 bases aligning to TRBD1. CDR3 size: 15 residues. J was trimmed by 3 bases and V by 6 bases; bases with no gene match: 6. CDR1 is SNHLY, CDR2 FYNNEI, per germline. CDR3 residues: CASSPGQGPNQPQHF. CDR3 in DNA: TGTGCCAGCAGCCCGGGACAGGGTCCCAATCAGCCCCAGCATTTT.

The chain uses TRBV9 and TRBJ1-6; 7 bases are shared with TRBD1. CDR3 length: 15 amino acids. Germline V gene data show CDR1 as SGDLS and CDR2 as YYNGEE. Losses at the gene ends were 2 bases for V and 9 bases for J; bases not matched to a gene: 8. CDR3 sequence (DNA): TGTGCCAGCAGCGTGAGGGACAGAGACGGTTCACCCCTCCACTTT. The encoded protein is CASSVRDRDGSPLHF.

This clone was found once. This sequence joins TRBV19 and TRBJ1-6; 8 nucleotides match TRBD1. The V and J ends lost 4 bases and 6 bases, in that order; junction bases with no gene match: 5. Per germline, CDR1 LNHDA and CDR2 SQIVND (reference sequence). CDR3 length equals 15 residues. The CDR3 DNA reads TGTGCCAGTAGTACTGCCGGACAGGGTAATTCACCCCTCCACTTT. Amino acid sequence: CASSTAGQGNSPLHF.

CDR3 in amino acids: CASTRLRTPPEFF. The CDR3, as DNA: TGTGCCAGCACCCGACTCCGGACTCCCCCGGAGTTCTTC. V and J are TRBV7-2 and TRBJ2-1; weak D call: TRBD2 (5 bases). CDR3 length equals 13 residues. With 7 bases removed from V and 14 bases from J, the gap between germline ends came to 21 bases. Germline loops: CDR1 SGHTA, CDR2 FQGNSA.

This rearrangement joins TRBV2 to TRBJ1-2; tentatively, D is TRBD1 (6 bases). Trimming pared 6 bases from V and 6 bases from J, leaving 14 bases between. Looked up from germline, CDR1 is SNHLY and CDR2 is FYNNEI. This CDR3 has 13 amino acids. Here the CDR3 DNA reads TGTGCCAGCAGAGGTGCGGGGGCCCATGGCTACACCTTC. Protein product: CASRGAGAHGYTF.

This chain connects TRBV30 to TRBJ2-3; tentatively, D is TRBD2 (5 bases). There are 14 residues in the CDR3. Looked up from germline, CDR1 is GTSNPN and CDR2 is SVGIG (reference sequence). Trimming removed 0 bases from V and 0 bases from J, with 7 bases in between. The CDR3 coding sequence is TGTGCCTGGAGTGTACGGACTAGCACAGATACGCAGTATTTT. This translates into CAWSVRTSTDTQYF.

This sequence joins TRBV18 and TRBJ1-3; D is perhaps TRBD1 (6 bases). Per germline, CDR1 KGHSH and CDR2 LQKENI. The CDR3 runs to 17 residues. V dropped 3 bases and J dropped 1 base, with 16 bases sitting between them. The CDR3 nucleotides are TGTGCCAGCTCACCGACGGGGGGGCCGTCGTCTGGAAACACCATATATTTT. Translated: CASSPTGGPSSGNTIYF.

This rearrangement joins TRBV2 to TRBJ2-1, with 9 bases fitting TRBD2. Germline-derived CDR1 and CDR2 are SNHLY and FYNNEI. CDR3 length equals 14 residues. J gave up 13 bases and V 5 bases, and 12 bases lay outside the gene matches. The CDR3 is CASSSGGGVNLQFF. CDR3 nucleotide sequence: TGTGCCAGCAGTTCGGGCGGGGGGGTCAATCTTCAGTTCTTC.

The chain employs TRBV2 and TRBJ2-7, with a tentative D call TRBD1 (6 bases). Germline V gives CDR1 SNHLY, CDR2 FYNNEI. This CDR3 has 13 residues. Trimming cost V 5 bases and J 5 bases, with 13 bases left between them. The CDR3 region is CASSKDGGHEQYF. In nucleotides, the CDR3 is TGTGCCAGCAGTAAGGATGGGGGCCACGAGCAGTACTTC.

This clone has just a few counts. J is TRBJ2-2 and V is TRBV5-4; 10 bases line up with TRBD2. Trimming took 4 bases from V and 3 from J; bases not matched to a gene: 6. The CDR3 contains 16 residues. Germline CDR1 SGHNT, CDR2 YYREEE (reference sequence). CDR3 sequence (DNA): TGTGCCAGCAGCCTATACACTAGCGGGGACACCGGGGAGCTGTTTTTT. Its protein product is CASSLYTSGDTGELFF.

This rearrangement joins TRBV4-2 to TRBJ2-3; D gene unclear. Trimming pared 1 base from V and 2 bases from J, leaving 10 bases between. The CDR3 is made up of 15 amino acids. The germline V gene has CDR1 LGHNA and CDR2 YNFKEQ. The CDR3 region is CASSQVETLTDTQYF. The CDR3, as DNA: TGTGCCAGCAGCCAAGTAGAGACACTCACAGATACGCAGTATTTT.

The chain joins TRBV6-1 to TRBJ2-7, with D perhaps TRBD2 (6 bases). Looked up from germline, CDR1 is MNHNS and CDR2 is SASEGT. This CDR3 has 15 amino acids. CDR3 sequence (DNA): TGTGCAGCCAGGAGGGGAGTTAGCGTATCCTACGAGCAGTACTTC. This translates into CAARRGVSVSYEQYF.

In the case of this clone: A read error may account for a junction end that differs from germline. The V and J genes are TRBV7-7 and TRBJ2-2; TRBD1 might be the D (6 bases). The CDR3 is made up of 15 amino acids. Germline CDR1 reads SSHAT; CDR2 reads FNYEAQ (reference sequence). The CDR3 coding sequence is TGTGCTAGCAGCTTCGTACAGGGTGGCACCGGGGAGCTGTTTTTT. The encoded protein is CASSFVQGGTGELFF.

The CDR3 region is CASSDRAVGRNTIYF. CDR3 in DNA: TGTGCCAGCAGTGATCGGGCAGTGGGGCGAAACACCATATATTTT. The genes are TRBV6-6 and TRBJ1-3, with D possibly matching TRBD1 (5 bases). Trimming pared 5 bases from V and 5 bases from J, leaving 16 bases between. The CDR3 loop spans 15 amino acids. Germline CDR1 reads MNHNY; CDR2 reads SVGAGI (reference sequence).

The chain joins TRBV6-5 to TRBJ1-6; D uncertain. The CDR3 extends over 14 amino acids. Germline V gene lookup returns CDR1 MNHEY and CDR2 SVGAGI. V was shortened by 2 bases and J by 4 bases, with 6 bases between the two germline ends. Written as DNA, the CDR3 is TGTGCCAGCAGTTACCTAAATTATAATTCACCCCTCCACTTT. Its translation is CASSYLNYNSPLHF.